These 16 T cell receptor beta chains originate from one sample sequenced in a study of long-term antiretroviral therapy in people with HIV. Running of the v3.0 immunoSEQ assay took place at survey level. Repertoires were generated with immunoSEQ multiplex PCR, while TCRdb's copy carries only in-frame clones and drops some. The table records fewer than 20,000 clones, around 84% of them present only once. Sequenced here: unsorted PBMCs, sampled 0.3 years after starting antiretroviral therapy. The receptor source for this set is a woman in her fifties or sixties with HIV.

The V and J genes are TRBV5-4 and TRBJ1-2; D may be TRBD1 (5 bases). This CDR3 has 14 amino acids. Germline V gives CDR1 SGHNT, CDR2 YYREEE (reference sequence). Trimming pared 1 base from V and 7 bases from J, leaving 14 bases between. The CDR3 here is CASSLLGMGGGYTF. DNA of the CDR3: TGTGCCAGCAGCTTGTTGGGGATGGGGGGTGGCTACACCTTC.

V gene TRBV7-7 combines with J gene TRBJ1-4; D might be TRBD1 (5 bases). Trimming shortened V by 4 bases and J by 8 bases, and 11 bases separated the two germline ends. This CDR3 has 13 amino acids. Germline V gene lookup returns CDR1 SSHAT and CDR2 FNYEAQ (reference sequence). The DNA of the CDR3 is TGTGCCAGCAGCTCCCGGGGGGGGGAAAAACTGTTTTTT. Its protein is CASSSRGGEKLFF.

This clone was seen once. The chain combines TRBV6-5 with TRBJ2-3, with 11 bases that match TRBD2. J was trimmed by 7 bases and V by 5 bases; bases with no gene match: 8. This CDR3 is built from 15 residues. Per the germline V gene, CDR1 is MNHEY and CDR2 is SVGAGI. The CDR3 DNA sequence: TGTGCCAGCAGTCAAACCTTAGCGGGGGGGTATACGCAGTATTTT. It translates to CASSQTLAGGYTQYF.

This chain joins TRBV11-2 and TRBJ2-5; D is unresolved. CDR1 and CDR2 (germline): SGHAT, FQNNGV. V lost 0 bases and J 4 bases, leaving 3 bases between the germline ends. The CDR3 totals 12 residues. The chain's CDR3 is CASSLDPETQYF. Written as DNA, the CDR3 is TGTGCCAGCAGCTTAGATCCAGAGACCCAGTACTTC.

CDR3 DNA sequence: TGTGCCAGTAGTCACCGACAGGGGGCCGCACGGGAGACCCAGTACTTC. Protein product: CASSHRQGAARETQYF. The gene calls are TRBV19 and TRBJ2-5; 10 nucleotides align to TRBD1. From germline, CDR1 is LNHDA and CDR2 SQIVND (reference sequence). V shed 5 bases and J 5 bases; nucleotides not matched to a gene: 11. CDR3 size: 16 residues.

This clone is labeled medium-sized (0.01 to 0.1%). Other DNA sequences in this sample translate to the same CDR3. The J gene is TRBJ2-3, the V gene TRBV4-1, with D hard to call. CDR1 and CDR2 from the germline V gene are MGHRA and YSYEKL. CDR3 length: 12 residues. Trimming shortened V by 1 base and J by 6 bases, and 5 bases separated the two germline ends. The CDR3 here is CASSQVPDTQYF. The DNA of the CDR3 is TGCGCCAGCAGCCAAGTGCCCGATACGCAGTATTTT.

V and J are TRBV10-3 and TRBJ1-4; possibly TRBD1 for D (6 bases). Germline V CDR1 and CDR2: ENHRY, SYGVKD. Deletions cut 0 bases from V and 8 bases from J, with 13 bases between. The CDR3 is made up of 15 amino acids. The CDR3: CAISESGGLEEKLFF. The CDR3 region has the DNA TGTGCCATCAGTGAGTCAGGGGGACTTGAGGAAAAACTGTTTTTT.

The chain employs TRBV7-2 and TRBJ1-1; D is possibly TRBD1 (5 bases). CDR1 is SGHTA and CDR2 is FQGNSA in the germline V gene. Trimming removed 1 base at V and 6 bases at J, with 9 bases between. The CDR3 is made up of 13 amino acids. The CDR3 bases are TGTGCCAGCAGCTTAGGGGGGTTCCCTGAAGCTTTCTTT. It is translated as CASSLGGFPEAFF.

V and J are TRBV7-3 and TRBJ2-2; D is unclear. Between the trimmed V and J ends, which lost 3 bases and 5 bases, there was a span of 7 bases. Germline CDR1 and CDR2: SGHTA and FQGTGA. The CDR3 has 13 residues. The CDR3 sequence is CASSLDGTGELFF. CDR3 in DNA: TGTGCCAGCAGCTTGGACGGAACCGGGGAGCTGTTTTTT.

This chain connects TRBV7-3 to TRBJ2-1, with D possibly being TRBD2 (6 bases). The CDR3 spans 13 residues. Trimming pared 0 bases from V and 10 bases from J, leaving 10 bases between. Germline CDR1 and CDR2: SGHTA and FQGTGA. The CDR3 protein is CASSLTALAEQFF. CDR3 sequence (DNA): TGTGCCAGCAGCTTAACAGCCCTAGCGGAGCAGTTCTTC. Using reference TRBV7-3 and TRBJ2-1 for the parts outside the CDR3, the full variable domain is GAGVSQTPSNKVTEKGKYVELRCDPISGHTALYWYRQSLGQGPEFLIYFQGTGAADDSGLPNDRFFAVRPEGSVSTLKIQRTERGDSAVYLCASSLTALAEQFFGPGTRLTVL.

This clone was seen more than once but under ten times. The rearrangement uses TRBV10-3 and TRBJ2-1; D is unresolved. The germline V gene encodes CDR1 ENHRY and CDR2 SYGVKD. Trimming removed 4 bases at V and 3 bases at J, with 7 bases between. The CDR3 length is 13 residues. CDR3 residues: CAISVGSYNEQFF. CDR3 bases: TGTGCCATCAGTGTGGGTAGCTACAATGAGCAGTTCTTC.

V is TRBV18 and J is TRBJ1-1; 7 bases line up with TRBD1. From germline, CDR1 is KGHSH and CDR2 LQKENI. This CDR3 has 14 residues. Unmatched junction bases numbered 3, after V lost 5 bases and J lost 0 bases. The CDR3 region has the DNA TGTGCCAGCTCATCGGGACAGATGAACACTGAAGCTTTCTTT. This codes for CASSSGQMNTEAFF.

V and J are TRBV9 and TRBJ2-3; 9 positions agree with TRBD1. This CDR3 is built from 16 residues. In germline, CDR1 is SGDLS, CDR2 YYNGEE. The ends lost 3 bases at V and 2 bases at J; junction bases unmatched: 7. CDR3 loop: CASSEPGDRVTDTQYF. CDR3 nucleotide sequence: TGTGCCAGCAGCGAACCCGGGGACAGGGTCACAGATACGCAGTATTTT.

The chain uses TRBV19 and TRBJ1-6; TRBD1 agrees at 7 bases. Trimming removed 3 bases from V and 7 bases from J; junction bases left unmatched: 3. The CDR3 spans 14 residues. Per germline, CDR1 LNHDA and CDR2 SQIVND (reference sequence). Here the CDR3 reads CASSIRDSNSPLHF. CDR3 nucleotides: TGTGCCAGTAGTATCCGGGACAGCAATTCACCCCTCCACTTT.

This clone came up a few times. V gene TRBV7-3 combines with J gene TRBJ2-7, with TRBD1 matching over 7 bases. The V segment lost 5 bases and the J segment 3 bases; nucleotides outside the gene matches: 4. CDR1 and CDR2 from the germline V gene are SGHTA and FQGTGA. There are 13 residues in the CDR3. The CDR3 spells CASSPRQGYEQYF. CDR3 coding DNA: TGTGCCAGCAGCCCCAGACAGGGCTACGAGCAGTACTTC.

The V and J genes are TRBV10-2 and TRBJ1-1; TRBD1 might be the D (6 bases). Germline values: CDR1 WSHSY, CDR2 SAAADI. This CDR3 has 13 residues. The V end was cut by 6 bases, the J end by 4 bases, with 12 bases between. In DNA, the CDR3 is TGCGCCAGCAGCCTACAGGGAGGCACTGAAGCTTTCTTT. This gives the protein CASSLQGGTEAFF.